Each of the 2 T cell receptor beta chains below was sequenced from the same sample in a study of T cell changes during pregnancy in multiple sclerosis. Produced via immunoSEQ multiplex PCR; TCRdb's table is partial and in-frame only. The sample comprises tens of thousands of clones, approximately 91% of which are singletons, and 0.6% to 0.8% rests with the top ten. The sample consisted of CD4+ T cells from peripheral blood mononuclear cells, taken in the first trimester of pregnancy. The receptors were gathered from a female donor with multiple sclerosis, enrolled in a pregnancy study.

This clone has a single count. V is TRBV10-3 and J is TRBJ1-5; a possible D gene is TRBD1 (6 bases). The V end was cut by 8 bases, the J end by 7 bases, with 15 bases between. This CDR3 comprises 13 residues. Germline V gives CDR1 ENHRY, CDR2 SYGVKD. CDR3 amino acids: CAIGGGAGQPQHF. DNA for the CDR3: TGTGCCATCGGCGGGGGGGCCGGGCAGCCCCAGCATTTT.

V usage is TRBV25-1 and J usage is TRBJ2-5; weak D call: TRBD2 (7 bases). Germline V CDR1 and CDR2: MGHDK, SYGVNS. The CDR3 is made up of 14 amino acids. With 5 bases removed from V and 7 bases from J, the gap between germline ends came to 17 bases. In DNA, the CDR3 is TGTGCCAGCAGTTTGGGGGGGCCAGTGGGGACCCAGTACTTC. This codes for CASSLGGPVGTQYF.